This T cell receptor beta chain was retrieved from a study of T-cell reconstitution after alpha-beta-depleted transplantation in children. Findings and caveats of the study: There were reportedly several hundred expanded graft clones from which alpha-beta T cells came about two months after transplant. By one year post-transplant, T-cell counts and diversity largely arose from T cells that were newly produced. Several patients had high TCRbeta diversity at day 60; it came from surviving recipient T cells and thymic progenitors.

Preparation of the TCRbeta library involved a method that used unique molecular identifiers. In TCRdb, the PCR reads were re-called with MiXCR into one record per CDR3 protein. The sample consists of about 580,000 distinct CDR3 sequences, approximately 22% of them appearing once. Germline V CDR1 and CDR2: LGHNA, YNFKEQ. This CDR3 contains 15 residues. V was shortened by 0 bases and J by 7 bases, with 13 bases between the two germline ends. This clonotype appeared a few times. Its cognate antigen is unknown. The source was PBMCs, mostly from graft donor cells, collected 360 days after TCRalphabeta/CD19-depleted stem cell transplant. The chain couples TRBV4-2 to TRBJ1-3; no reliable D call. The sequence came from a boy under two years old who had a stem cell transplant for acute myeloid leukemia, so the T cells may come from the graft donor. The CDR3 DNA sequence: TGTGCCAGCAGCCAAGACGTATCTCGCCCCAACACCATATATTTT. Translation gives CASSQDVSRPNTIYF.